This TCR beta chain was profiled in a study of control samples from healthy donors and cancer patients. This CDR3 has 16 amino acids. The assay was immunoSEQ multiplex PCR, and TCRdb's table has in-frame clones only and misses some. The data hold 200,000 or so clones, with roughly nine tenths observed a single time. Source material: blood. The rearrangement joins TRBV12-2 to TRBJ1-5; the DNA was not used to check the table's D call, TRBD1. TRBV12-2 is deemed a pseudogene. The receptor's source is a young man in good health. CDR3 sequence (DNA): TGTGCAAGTCGAAAAATAACGGACAGCAGCAATCAGCCCCAGCATTTT. The encoded protein is CASRKITDSSNQPQHF.